This T cell receptor (beta chain) derives from a study of CD8 T cells in Susac syndrome. An amount of RNA that ranged from about 0.45 to 1 ug was reverse transcribed with random hexamers. An immunoSEQ multiplex PCR amplified TCR beta CDR3 over 54 Vbeta and 13 Jbeta. In TCRdb, the immunoSEQ multiplex PCR reads were re-called with MiXCR into one record per CDR3 protein. The data contain approximately 130,000 distinct CDR3 sequences, 91% of them singletons. Germline loops: CDR1 MNHEY, CDR2 SMNVEV (reference sequence). Trimming left V 6 bases short and J 4 bases short, with 12 bases between. This CDR3 comprises 13 residues. TEMRA cells were FACS-enriched, unlike CD8+ and CD4+ T cells, which were negatively isolated. This clonotype has only one observation.

This TCR was sampled from a human donor with multiple sclerosis. This chain joins TRBV27 and TRBJ1-2; maybe TRBD1 (6 bases). Material for sequencing was CD8+ T cells from PBMCs. As DNA, the CDR3 is TGTGCCAGCAGCCCCGGACAGACCTATGGCTACACCTTC. It encodes CASSPGQTYGYTF.